This TCR beta chain was captured by sequencing in a study of blood T cell repertoires in COVID-19. Background on the study: Specimens from acute and convalescent COVID-19 originated in the United States, Italy and Spain. PBMCs, B-cell-depleted T cells, or T cells provided the cDNA or gDNA that made up the material.

Trimming took 8 bases from V and 4 from J; bases not matched to a gene: 6. CDR1 is MNHEY and CDR2 is SMNVEV in the germline V gene (reference sequence). The CDR3 has 13 amino acids. Per the study methods: Quantification of nucleated cells was approximated via reference gene primer amplification. Some clones are missing from TCRdb's copy, which holds only in-frame ones; the method was immunoSEQ multiplex PCR. That table furnishes V, J and clone size, whereas the DNA furnished D and trimming. The table includes 150,000 to 200,000 clones, over 70% detected once. On this clone itself: Just one base apart from a much larger clone, this may be a read error.

Sequencing was carried out using peripheral blood. This receptor was obtained from a man in his sixties with acute or convalescent COVID-19. This chain joins TRBV27 and TRBJ1-2, with 8 bases lining up with TRBD1. The CDR3 reads CASGSGTGYGYTF. CDR3 nucleotides: TGTGCCAGCGGATCCGGGACAGGCTATGGCTACACCTTC.